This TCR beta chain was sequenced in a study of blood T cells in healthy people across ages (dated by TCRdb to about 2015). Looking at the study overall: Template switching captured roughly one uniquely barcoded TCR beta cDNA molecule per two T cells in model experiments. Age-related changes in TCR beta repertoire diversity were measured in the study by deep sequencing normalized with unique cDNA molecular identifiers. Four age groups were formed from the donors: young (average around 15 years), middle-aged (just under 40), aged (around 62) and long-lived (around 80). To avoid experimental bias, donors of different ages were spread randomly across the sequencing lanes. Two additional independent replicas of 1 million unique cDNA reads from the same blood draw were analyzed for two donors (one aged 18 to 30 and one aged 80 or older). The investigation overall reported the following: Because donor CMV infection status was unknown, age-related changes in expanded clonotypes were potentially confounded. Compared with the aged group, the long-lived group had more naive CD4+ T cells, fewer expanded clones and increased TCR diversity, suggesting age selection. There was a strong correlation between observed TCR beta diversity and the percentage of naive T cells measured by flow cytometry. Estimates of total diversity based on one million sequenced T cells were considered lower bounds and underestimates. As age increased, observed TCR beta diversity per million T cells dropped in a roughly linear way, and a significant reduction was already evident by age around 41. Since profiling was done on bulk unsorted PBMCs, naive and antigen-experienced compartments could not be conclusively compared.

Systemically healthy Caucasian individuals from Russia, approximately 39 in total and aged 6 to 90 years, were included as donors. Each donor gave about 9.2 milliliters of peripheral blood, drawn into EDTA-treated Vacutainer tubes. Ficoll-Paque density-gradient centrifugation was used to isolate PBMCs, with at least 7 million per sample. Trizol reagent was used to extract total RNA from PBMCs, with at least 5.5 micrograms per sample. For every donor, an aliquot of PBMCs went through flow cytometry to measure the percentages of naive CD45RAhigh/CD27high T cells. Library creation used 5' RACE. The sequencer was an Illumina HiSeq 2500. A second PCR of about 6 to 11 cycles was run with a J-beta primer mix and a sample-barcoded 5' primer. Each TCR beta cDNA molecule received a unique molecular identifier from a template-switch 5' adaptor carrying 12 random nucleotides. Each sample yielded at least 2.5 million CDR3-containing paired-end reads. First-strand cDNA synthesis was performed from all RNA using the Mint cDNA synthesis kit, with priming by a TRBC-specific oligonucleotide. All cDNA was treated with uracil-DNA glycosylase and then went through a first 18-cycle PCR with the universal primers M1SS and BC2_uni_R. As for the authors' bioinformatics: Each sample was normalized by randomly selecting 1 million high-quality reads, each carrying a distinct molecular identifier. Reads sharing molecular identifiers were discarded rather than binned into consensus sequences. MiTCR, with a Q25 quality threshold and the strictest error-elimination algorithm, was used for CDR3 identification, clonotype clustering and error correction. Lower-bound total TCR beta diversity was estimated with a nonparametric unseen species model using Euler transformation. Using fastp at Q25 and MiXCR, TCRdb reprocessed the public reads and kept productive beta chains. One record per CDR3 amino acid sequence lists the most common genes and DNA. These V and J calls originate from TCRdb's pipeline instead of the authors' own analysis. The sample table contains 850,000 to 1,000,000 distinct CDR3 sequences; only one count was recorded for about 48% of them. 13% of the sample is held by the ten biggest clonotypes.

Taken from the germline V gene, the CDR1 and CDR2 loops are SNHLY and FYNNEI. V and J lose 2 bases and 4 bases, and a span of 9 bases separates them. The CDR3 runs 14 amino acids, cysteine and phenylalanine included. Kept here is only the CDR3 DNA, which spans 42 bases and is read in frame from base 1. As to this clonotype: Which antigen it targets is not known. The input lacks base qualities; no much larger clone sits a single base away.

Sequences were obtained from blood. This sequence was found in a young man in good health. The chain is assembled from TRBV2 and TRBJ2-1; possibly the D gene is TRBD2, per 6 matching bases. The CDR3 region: CASSESAGYNEQFF. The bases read TGTGCCAGCAGTGAAAGCGCGGGGTACAATGAGCAGTTCTTC.